The 21 T cell receptor beta chains in this list originate from one sample, sequenced in a study of immune cell composition in non-small cell lung cancer. Sequencing was performed with immunoSEQ multiplex PCR; in TCRdb, only in-frame clones are kept and a portion is missing. The table lists a few thousand clones, over 70% of them singletons. Sequenced: lung tumor tissue. These receptors were collected from a human donor with non-small cell lung cancer.

The V and J genes are TRBV4-2 and TRBJ2-1, with 9 bases aligning to TRBD2. The J segment lost 2 bases and the V segment lost 0 bases, leaving 8 bases of the junction unmatched. The CDR3 is 18 amino acids. Germline V lookup: CDR1 LGHNA, CDR2 YNFKEQ. The CDR3 is CASSQDGTAGGPYNEQFF. The CDR3 bases are TGTGCCAGCAGCCAAGACGGTACGGCGGGAGGGCCCTACAATGAGCAGTTCTTC.

This chain connects TRBV6-1 to TRBJ2-5, with D possibly being TRBD2 (6 bases). Germline CDR1 and CDR2: MNHNS and SASEGT. CDR3 length: 15 residues. V gave up 6 bases and J gave up 0 bases, with 14 bases separating them. The CDR3 spells CASSLKEGYQETQYF. As DNA, the CDR3 is TGTGCCAGCAGCCTTAAGGAGGGGTACCAAGAGACCCAGTACTTC.

This chain uses TRBV11-2 with TRBJ1-2; perhaps TRBD1 as D (5 bases). Trimming shortened V by 5 bases and J by 6 bases, and 16 bases separated the two germline ends. The CDR3 totals 14 residues. Germline CDR1 SGHAT, CDR2 FQNNGV. The CDR3, as DNA: TGTGCCAGCAGCCCCCCATGGGGGGAGGATGGCTACACCTTC. Protein sequence: CASSPPWGEDGYTF.

The chain carries TRBV4-1 and TRBJ1-3, with D tentatively TRBD1 (5 bases). V gave up 1 base and J gave up 0 bases, with 13 bases separating them. The germline V gene encodes CDR1 MGHRA and CDR2 YSYEKL. The CDR3 is made up of 17 amino acids. This CDR3 is CASSQVSTASSGNTIYF. The CDR3 DNA reads as TGCGCCAGCAGCCAAGTTTCGACAGCCAGCTCTGGAAACACCATATATTTT.

V and J are TRBV5-1 and TRBJ1-4; tentative D call: TRBD1 (6 bases). V gave up 1 base and J gave up 0 bases, with 10 bases separating them. This CDR3 has 16 amino acids. Germline CDR1 is SGHRS and CDR2 is YFSETQ. CDR3 amino acids: CASSLSGVATNEKLFF. In DNA, the CDR3 is TGCGCCAGCAGCTTGTCAGGGGTAGCAACTAATGAAAAACTGTTTTTT.

This clone is judged large. The chain joins TRBV29-1 to TRBJ1-1; D is uncertain. The CDR3 length is 12 residues. Germline V gives CDR1 SQVTM, CDR2 ANQGSEA. Trimming shortened V by 4 bases and J by 6 bases, and 12 bases separated the two germline ends. Here the CDR3 reads CSVVGSSPEAFF. The CDR3 DNA sequence: TGCAGCGTTGTGGGTAGCAGCCCTGAAGCTTTCTTT.

The chain links TRBV6-5 to TRBJ2-3; D unclear. V lost 6 bases and J lost 0, with 10 bases in between. Germline V gene sequence: CDR1 MNHEY, CDR2 SVGAGI. The CDR3 is 14 residues long. CDR3: CASSSQVSTDTQYF. CDR3 nucleotide sequence: TGTGCCAGCAGCTCCCAGGTTAGCACAGATACGCAGTATTTT.

The chain has TRBV29-1 and TRBJ2-3; 11 bases fit TRBD2. CDR1 is SQVTM, CDR2 ANQGSEA, per germline. Trimming took 6 bases from V and 5 from J; bases not matched to a gene: 16. The CDR3 runs 17 residues. The CDR3 is CSVDGLAGPITKDTQYF. In DNA, the CDR3 is TGCAGCGTCGATGGACTAGCGGGTCCTATTACCAAAGATACGCAGTATTTT.

The V and J genes are TRBV7-3 and TRBJ2-3; TRBD2 aligns across 8 bases. Germline V gene data show CDR1 as SGHTA and CDR2 as FQGTGA. With 5 bases clipped from V and 3 bases from J, the junction kept 10 bases outside the gene matches. The length of the CDR3 is 16 residues. The DNA of the CDR3 is TGTGCCAGCAGCCCGGGGGGGGGAGGGCCAACAGATACGCAGTATTTT. This translates into CASSPGGGGPTDTQYF. Supplemented by reference TRBV7-3 and TRBJ2-3, the full variable domain reads GAGVSQTPSNKVTEKGKYVELRCDPISGHTALYWYRQSLGQGPEFLIYFQGTGAADDSGLPNDRFFAVRPEGSVSTLKIQRTERGDSAVYLCASSPGGGGPTDTQYFGPGTRLTVL.

This rearrangement joins TRBV7-9 to TRBJ2-7, with 9 bases that match TRBD1. The germline gives CDR1 SEHNR, CDR2 FQNEAQ (reference sequence). The CDR3 runs 14 residues. Unmatched junction bases numbered 3, after V lost 0 bases and J lost 6 bases. CDR3: CASSLARDRAEQYF. Here the CDR3 DNA reads TGTGCCAGCAGCTTAGCAAGGGACAGGGCCGAGCAGTACTTC.

The chain combines TRBV11-2 with TRBJ2-7; D is undetermined. The CDR3 runs 11 residues. Trimming left V 3 bases short and J 2 bases short, with 2 bases between. Looked up from germline, CDR1 is SGHAT and CDR2 is FQNNGV. This CDR3 reads CASSFTYEQYF. In DNA form, the CDR3 reads TGTGCCAGCAGCTTTACCTACGAGCAGTACTTC.

V and J are TRBV6-4 and TRBJ1-5; TRBD1 agrees at 8 bases. V gave up 6 bases and J gave up 2 bases; unmatched junction bases: 3. Germline V CDR1 and CDR2: MRHNA, SNTAGT. The CDR3 runs 14 residues. The CDR3, as DNA: TGTGCCAGCAGCCCGGACAGGGGCAATCAGCCCCAGCATTTT. Amino acid sequence: CASSPDRGNQPQHF.

The chain has TRBV7-2 and TRBJ2-7, with TRBD2 identical over 7 bases. Germline trimming cut 5 bases from V and 3 bases from J; bases unmatched to any gene: 7. CDR3 size: 14 residues. CDR1 is SGHTA and CDR2 is FQGNSA in the germline V gene. The chain's CDR3 is CASSPGGPIYEQYF. Here the CDR3 DNA reads TGTGCCAGCAGCCCGGGGGGACCCATCTACGAGCAGTACTTC.

The genes are TRBV6-5 and TRBJ1-2, with 7 bases lining up with TRBD1. Germline V gives CDR1 MNHEY, CDR2 SVGAGI. There are 14 residues in the CDR3. V lost 2 bases and J lost 2; bases outside the gene matches: 2. In DNA, the CDR3 is TGTGCCAGCAGTTACAGGGGGCGCAACTATGGCTACACCTTC. Its protein is CASSYRGRNYGYTF.

The gene calls are TRBV7-2 and TRBJ1-2; D unresolved. Germline CDR1 reads SGHTA; CDR2 reads FQGNSA. CDR3 length: 15 residues. V was shortened by 1 base and J by 5 bases, with 14 bases between the two germline ends. CDR3: CASSLDFQAIYGYTF. The CDR3 nucleotides are TGTGCCAGCAGCTTAGACTTTCAGGCGATATATGGCTACACCTTC.

V is TRBV7-2 and J is TRBJ2-1; TRBD2 matches 8 bases. CDR1 and CDR2 (germline): SGHTA, FQGNSA. V lost 3 bases to trimming and J lost 7 bases; unmatched junction nucleotides: 8. CDR3 length: 15 residues. The CDR3 nucleotides are TGTGCCAGCAGCTTCACTAGCGGCCAAGGAAATGAGCAGTTCTTC. This translates into CASSFTSGQGNEQFF.

This clone was detected once. The chain uses TRBV7-8 and TRBJ1-5; D might be TRBD1 (6 bases). CDR3 length: 13 residues. Trimming cost V 1 base and J 12 bases, with 13 bases left between them. The germline CDR1 and CDR2 sequences are SGHVS and FQNEAQ. The CDR3 protein is CASSLETRGGQHF. CDR3 in DNA: TGTGCCAGCAGCTTAGAGACCAGGGGCGGCCAGCATTTT.

This chain connects TRBV19 to TRBJ2-2; 13 bases align to TRBD2. Trimming at V came to 6 bases and at J to 2 bases, leaving 6 bases not matched to a gene. The CDR3 extends over 17 amino acids. Germline V gene sequence: CDR1 LNHDA, CDR2 SQIVND (reference sequence). This CDR3 reads CASSRTSGSQNTGELFF. The DNA of the CDR3 is TGTGCCAGTAGCCGGACTAGCGGGAGTCAAAACACCGGGGAGCTGTTTTTT.

The chain combines TRBV30 with TRBJ2-7, with TRBD1 matching over 12 bases. This CDR3 is built from 16 residues. Germline CDR1 is GTSNPN and CDR2 is SVGIG (reference sequence). The ends lost 0 bases at V and 0 bases at J; junction bases unmatched: 3. The CDR3 nucleotides are TGTGCCTGGAGTGTAAGGGGACAGGGGGCCTCCTACGAGCAGTACTTC. Amino acids: CAWSVRGQGASYEQYF.

The V call is TRBV2, the J call TRBJ2-3, with D perhaps TRBD2 (5 bases). CDR1 is SNHLY and CDR2 is FYNNEI in the germline V gene. V was pared by 4 bases and J by 2 bases, with 10 bases between. The CDR3 has 14 amino acids. In DNA form, the CDR3 reads TGTGCCAGCAGTGGGAGGATATCCACAGATACGCAGTATTTT. It translates to CASSGRISTDTQYF.

This chain joins TRBV13 and TRBJ1-1; TRBD1 matches 7 bases. From germline, CDR1 is PRHDT and CDR2 FYEKMQ (reference sequence). V lost 4 bases, J lost 0 bases, and 5 bases stayed unmatched. CDR3 length: 15 amino acids. The CDR3 sequence: CASSSPDRLNTEAFF. CDR3 DNA sequence: TGTGCCAGCAGCTCCCCGGACAGGCTGAACACTGAAGCTTTCTTT.